These T cell receptor beta chains were read from a single sample in a study of blood T cell repertoires in COVID-19. Some clones are missing from TCRdb's copy, which holds only in-frame ones; the method was immunoSEQ multiplex PCR. The table has over 40,000 clones, around 86% seen once. Sequenced: peripheral blood. All receptors derive from an elderly man with acute or convalescent COVID-19. Both conserved end residues are part of each CDR3. Each record gives: D gene, clone size, V gene, J gene, CDR3 protein, CDR3 DNA. The D gene is left open where the match is weak. Only part of the rows carry a size: once, few, many, or a class if the clone is expanded.

TRBD1	-	TRBV7-2	TRBJ2-1	CASSRDRSNEQFF	TGTGCCAGCAGCCGGGACAGAAGCAATGAGCAGTTCTTC
TRBD1	-	TRBV29-1	TRBJ1-2	CSVGGQGSLNYGYTF	TGCAGCGTGGGAGGACAGGGCTCCCTTAACTATGGCTACACCTTC
-	-	TRBV6-4	TRBJ1-6	CATASGPNSPLHF	TGTGCCACCGCGTCTGGGCCCAATTCACCCCTCCACTTT
TRBD2	-	TRBV30	TRBJ2-7	CAGNRRGGSYEQYF	TGTGCCGGTAACAGACGCGGGGGCTCCTACGAGCAGTACTTC
-	once	TRBV5-8	TRBJ1-5	CASSLWTGGEPQHF	TGTGCCAGCAGCCTTTGGACGGGAGGGGAGCCCCAGCATTTT
TRBD1	-	TRBV7-9	TRBJ1-2	CASSSTGLDYGYTF	TGTGCCAGCAGCTCGACAGGGCTGGACTATGGCTACACCTTC
-	-	TRBV27	TRBJ2-7	CASSGKDRFIIGQQANSYEQYF	TGTGCCAGCAGTGGGAAAGACAGGTTCATCATTGGTCAGCAAGCCAACTCCTACGAGCAGTACTTC
TRBD1	-	TRBV11-2	TRBJ1-6	CASSSSGQTINSPLHF	TGTGCCAGCAGCTCCTCGGGACAGACGATTAATTCACCCCTCCACTTT
TRBD1	-	TRBV11-2	TRBJ1-5	CASSLVTGGNQPQHF	TGTGCCAGCAGCTTAGTGACAGGGGGGAATCAGCCCCAGCATTTT
-	-	TRBV9	TRBJ1-4	CASSASQGIEKLFF	TGTGCCAGCAGCGCCTCGCAGGGGATTGAAAAACTGTTTTTT
-	few	TRBV27	TRBJ1-3	CASSFGARNTIYF	TGTGCCAGCAGTTTTGGGGCACGAAACACCATATATTTT
-	-	TRBV4-1	TRBJ2-1	CASSQEGVGVAANYNEQFF	TGCGCCAGCAGCCAAGAGGGAGTGGGAGTAGCGGCGAACTACAATGAGCAGTTCTTC
TRBD1	-	TRBV6-1	TRBJ1-3	CASSAPGTGLISGNTIYF	TGTGCCAGCAGTGCCCCCGGGACAGGCCTTATCTCTGGAAACACCATATATTTT
TRBD1	-	TRBV25-1	TRBJ2-5	CASSSGGAGETQYF	TGTGCCAGCAGTTCAGGGGGCGCGGGAGAGACCCAGTACTTC
-	-	TRBV15	TRBJ2-2	CATPSHREHRGAVF	TGTGCCACCCCGAGCCACCGCGAACACCGGGGAGCTGTTTTT
TRBD1	-	TRBV6-5	TRBJ1-1	CASSLGGSNTEAFF	TGTGCCAGCAGCCTAGGGGGCTCGAACACTGAAGCTTTCTTT
-	once	TRBV7-8	TRBJ1-5	CASSLDRVGRNQPQHF	TGTGCCAGCAGCTTAGACAGGGTCGGGAGGAATCAGCCCCAGCATTTT
TRBD1	-	TRBV6-5	TRBJ1-5	CASSHRGGNQPQHF	TGTGCCAGCAGCCACAGGGGCGGCAATCAGCCCCAGCATTTT
TRBD1	-	TRBV18	TRBJ2-7	CASSPGQGRYEQYF	TGTGCCAGCTCACCAGGACAGGGGAGATACGAGCAGTACTTC
-	once	TRBV7-9	TRBJ2-7	CASSPHSGDYEQYF	TGTGCCAGCAGCCCCCACAGCGGAGACTACGAGCAGTACTTC
TRBD2	-	TRBV9	TRBJ2-2	CASSVTSGTGELFF	TGTGCCAGCAGCGTAACTAGCGGCACCGGGGAGCTGTTTTTT